What follows are 9 T cell receptor beta chains derived from one specimen sequenced in a study of T cell clones after liver transplantation. The method was immunoSEQ multiplex PCR; TCRdb's version includes in-frame clones alone and lacks a portion of them. The profile covers about 25,000 clones, with more than 65% appearing a single time and approximately 3% taken by the ten largest. The sample consisted of CD4+ T cells from blood, taken before liver transplant. These TCRs come from a human donor who received a liver transplant.

The rearrangement uses TRBV7-2 and TRBJ2-1, with D hard to call. With 1 base removed from V and 10 bases from J, the gap between germline ends came to 20 bases. Germline CDR1 SGHTA, CDR2 FQGNSA. The CDR3 consists of 16 residues. CDR3 sequence reads: CASSLVGGSVREEQFF. The CDR3, as DNA: TGTGCCAGCAGCTTAGTTGGTGGGTCGGTCCGAGAGGAGCAGTTCTTC.

This rearrangement joins TRBV28 to TRBJ2-7; TRBD1 matches 7 bases. Germline V gene lookup returns CDR1 MDHEN and CDR2 SYDVKM. The V gene end was trimmed by 6 bases and the J gene end by 2 bases; junction bases not matched to a gene: 7. This CDR3 region has 14 residues. Here the CDR3 reads CASSLGTEAYEQYF. Here the CDR3 DNA reads TGTGCCAGCAGCCTCGGGACAGAAGCCTACGAGCAGTACTTC.

This chain joins TRBV5-6 and TRBJ2-2; D is ambiguous. Germline V gene lookup returns CDR1 SGHDT and CDR2 YYEEEE. The CDR3 runs 13 residues. V lost 4 bases and J lost 1, with 5 bases in between. The CDR3: CASSRQNTGELFF. The DNA for the CDR3 is TGTGCCAGCAGCCGTCAGAACACCGGGGAGCTGTTTTTT.

The chain recombines TRBV2 with TRBJ2-4; tentatively, D is TRBD2 (6 bases). V was trimmed by 4 bases and J by 7 bases, leaving 17 bases between them. Germline CDR1 is SNHLY and CDR2 is FYNNEI. This CDR3 contains 15 residues. CDR3: CASSAGSGDGNIQYF. The DNA of the CDR3 is TGTGCCAGCAGTGCTGGGTCGGGGGATGGTAACATTCAGTACTTC.

This chain links TRBV11-2 with TRBJ2-1, with a possible D match to TRBD1 (6 bases). CDR3 length: 15 amino acids. V was cut by 0 bases and J by 7 bases, with 13 bases left in between. CDR1 is SGHAT and CDR2 is FQNNGV in the germline V gene. DNA for the CDR3: TGTGCCAGCAGCTTAGATCTACAGGGTGGGAATGAGCAGTTCTTC. It encodes CASSLDLQGGNEQFF.

The J gene is TRBJ1-6, the V gene TRBV30; 7 nucleotides line up with TRBD1. V dropped 3 bases and J dropped 9; count of bases not matched to a gene: 5. CDR3 length: 13 residues. Germline assignment: CDR1 GTSNPN and CDR2 SVGIG (reference sequence). CDR3 in amino acids: CAWSRQGGSPLHF. In nucleotides, the CDR3 is TGTGCCTGGAGCAGACAGGGAGGTTCACCCCTCCACTTT.

This chain connects TRBV5-6 to TRBJ2-7; no clear D gene. V lost 2 bases and J 5 bases, leaving 5 bases between the germline ends. The length of the CDR3 is 11 residues. CDR1 is SGHDT and CDR2 is YYEEEE in the germline V gene. Written as DNA, the CDR3 is TGTGCCAGCAGCTTCAACGACGAGCAGTACTTC. Translation: CASSFNDEQYF.

The chain links TRBV7-9 to TRBJ1-2, with D perhaps matching TRBD1 (6 bases). Trimming stripped 7 bases from V and 8 bases from J, with 14 bases between. The CDR3 sequence is 12 residues long. Germline values: CDR1 SEHNR, CDR2 FQNEAQ (reference sequence). The CDR3 DNA reads TGTGCCAGCACCTCAGGGGTTACCGGCTACACCTTC. Translated: CASTSGVTGYTF.

The chain uses TRBV5-6 and TRBJ1-1, with D possibly being TRBD1 (5 bases). Trimming removed 1 base at V and 5 bases at J, with 9 bases between. This CDR3 is 13 amino acids long. Germline V gene sequence: CDR1 SGHDT, CDR2 YYEEEE. The DNA for the CDR3 is TGTGCCAGCAGCTTGTATGGGGGGACTGAAGCTTTCTTT. Residues: CASSLYGGTEAFF.